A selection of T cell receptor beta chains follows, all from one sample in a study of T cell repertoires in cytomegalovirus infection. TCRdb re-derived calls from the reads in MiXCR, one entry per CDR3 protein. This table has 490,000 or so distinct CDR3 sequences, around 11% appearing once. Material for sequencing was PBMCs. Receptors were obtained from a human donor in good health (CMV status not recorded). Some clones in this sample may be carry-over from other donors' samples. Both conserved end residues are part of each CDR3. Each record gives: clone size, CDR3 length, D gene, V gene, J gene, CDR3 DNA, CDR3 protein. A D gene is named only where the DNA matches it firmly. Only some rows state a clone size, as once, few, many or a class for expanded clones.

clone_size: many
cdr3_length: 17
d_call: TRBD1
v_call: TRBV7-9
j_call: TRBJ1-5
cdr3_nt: TGTGCCAGCAGCCTCGGGACAGGGGAAGGGAGCAATCAGCCCCAGCATTTT
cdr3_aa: CASSLGTGEGSNQPQHF

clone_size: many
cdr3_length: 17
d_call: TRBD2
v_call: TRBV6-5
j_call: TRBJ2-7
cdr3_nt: TGTGCCAGCAGTTTAACCGGAGGGACTAGCGGGGTAAACGAGCAGTACTTC
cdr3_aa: CASSLTGGTSGVNEQYF

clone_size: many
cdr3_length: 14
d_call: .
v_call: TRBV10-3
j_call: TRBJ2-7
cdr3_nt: TGTGCCATCAGTGAGTTTGACGCGAGCTACGAGCAGTACTTC
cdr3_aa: CAISEFDASYEQYF

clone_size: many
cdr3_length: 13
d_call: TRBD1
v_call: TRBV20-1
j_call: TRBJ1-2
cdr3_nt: TGCAGTGCTAAAGGACAGGGTATTTATGGCTACACCTTC
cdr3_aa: CSAKGQGIYGYTF

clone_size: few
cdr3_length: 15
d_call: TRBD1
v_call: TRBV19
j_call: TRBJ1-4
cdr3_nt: TGTGCCAGTAGTAATTCCGGGACAGATAATGAAAAACTGTTTTTT
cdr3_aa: CASSNSGTDNEKLFF

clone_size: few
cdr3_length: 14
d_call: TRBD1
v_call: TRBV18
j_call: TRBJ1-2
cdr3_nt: TGTGCCAGCTCACCCGGGACAGGCCACTATGGCTACACCTTC
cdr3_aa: CASSPGTGHYGYTF

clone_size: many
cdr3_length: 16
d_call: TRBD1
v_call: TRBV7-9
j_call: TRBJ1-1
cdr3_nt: TGTGCCAGCATTTCAACAGGGGGCAGGCCGAACACTGAAGCTTTCTTT
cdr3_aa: CASISTGGRPNTEAFF

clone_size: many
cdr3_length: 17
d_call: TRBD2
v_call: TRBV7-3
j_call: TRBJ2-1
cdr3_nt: TGTGCCAGCAGTTCAACCGGCTTAGCGGGCTCCTACAATGAGCAGTTCTTC
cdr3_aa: CASSSTGLAGSYNEQFF

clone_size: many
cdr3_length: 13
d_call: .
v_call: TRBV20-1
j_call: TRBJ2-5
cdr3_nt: TGCAGTGCTTCTCGGACGGCGAAAGAGACCCAGTACTTC
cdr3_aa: CSASRTAKETQYF

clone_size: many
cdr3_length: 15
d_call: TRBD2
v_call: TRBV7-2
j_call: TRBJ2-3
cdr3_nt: TGTGCCAGCAGCTTAGAAGCTAGCGGGACAGATACGCAGTATTTT
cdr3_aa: CASSLEASGTDTQYF

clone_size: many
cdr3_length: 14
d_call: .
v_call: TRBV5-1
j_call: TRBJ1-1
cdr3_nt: TGCGCCAGCAGCTTGGTCCAAAGGGGCACTGAAGCTTTCTTT
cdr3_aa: CASSLVQRGTEAFF

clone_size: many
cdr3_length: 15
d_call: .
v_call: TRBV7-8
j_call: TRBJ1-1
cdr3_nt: TGTGCCAGCAGCCCATTTGGGACAAGGAACACTGAAGCTTTCTTT
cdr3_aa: CASSPFGTRNTEAFF

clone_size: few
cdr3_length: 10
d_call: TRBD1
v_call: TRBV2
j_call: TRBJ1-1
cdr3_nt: TGTGCCACCAGGGGGTTCGTGCTTTTCTTT
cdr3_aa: CATRGFVLFF

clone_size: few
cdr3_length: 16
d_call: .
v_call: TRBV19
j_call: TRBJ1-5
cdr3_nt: TGTGCCAGTAGTATAGGATCCTCGCCCTCCAGGCGACCCCAGCATTTT
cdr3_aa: CASSIGSSPSRRPQHF

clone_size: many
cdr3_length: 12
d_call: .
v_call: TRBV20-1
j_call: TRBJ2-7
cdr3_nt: TGCAGTGCCCCGAGGACGGCCTACGAGCAGTACTTC
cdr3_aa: CSAPRTAYEQYF

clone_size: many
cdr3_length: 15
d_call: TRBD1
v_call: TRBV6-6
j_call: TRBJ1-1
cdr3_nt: TGTGCCAGCAGTTACGGTCAGGGGGCGAGCACTGAAGCTTTCTTT
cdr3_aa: CASSYGQGASTEAFF

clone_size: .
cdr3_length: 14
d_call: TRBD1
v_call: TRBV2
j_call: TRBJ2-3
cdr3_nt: TGTGCCAGCAGTGACGCAGGGGGCGCGGATACGCAGTATTTT
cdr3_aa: CASSDAGGADTQYF

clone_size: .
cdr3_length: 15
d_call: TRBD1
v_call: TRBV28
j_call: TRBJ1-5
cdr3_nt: TGTGCCAGCTCCACCGACAGGGGAAGCAATCAGCCCCAGCATTTT
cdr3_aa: CASSTDRGSNQPQHF

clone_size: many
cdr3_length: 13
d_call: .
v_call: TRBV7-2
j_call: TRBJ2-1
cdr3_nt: TGTGCCAGCAGCTTAGCGCGGAAGAATGAGCAGTTCTTC
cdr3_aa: CASSLARKNEQFF

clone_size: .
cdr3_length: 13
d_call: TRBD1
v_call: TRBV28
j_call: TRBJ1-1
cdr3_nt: TGTGCCAGCAGTCTCGCGGACAGGGCAGAAGCTTTCTTT
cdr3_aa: CASSLADRAEAFF

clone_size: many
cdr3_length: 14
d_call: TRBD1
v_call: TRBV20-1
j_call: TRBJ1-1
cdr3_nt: TGCAGTGCAAGGGACAGGAGGAAGGACACTGAAGCTTTCTTT
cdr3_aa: CSARDRRKDTEAFF

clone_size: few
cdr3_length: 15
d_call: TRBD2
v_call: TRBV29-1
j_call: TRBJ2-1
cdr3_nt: TGCAGCGCCCGGTCTAGCGGTTCGTCCTACAATGAGCAGTTCTTC
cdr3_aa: CSARSSGSSYNEQFF

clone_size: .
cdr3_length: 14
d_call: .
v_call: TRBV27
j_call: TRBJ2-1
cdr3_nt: TGTGCCAGCAGTTCAGAGATCTCCTACAATGAGCAGTTCTTC
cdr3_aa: CASSSEISYNEQFF

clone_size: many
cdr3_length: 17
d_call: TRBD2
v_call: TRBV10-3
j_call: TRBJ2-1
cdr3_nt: TGTGCCATCAGTGCGACGTTTTCTTCGGGGGGGGCGGGTGAGCAGTTCTTC
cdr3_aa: CAISATFSSGGAGEQFF

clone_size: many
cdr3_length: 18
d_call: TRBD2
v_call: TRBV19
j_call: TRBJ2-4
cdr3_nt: TGTGCCAGTAGTATCGTGGCGGGGGACCTTTTAGCCAAAAACATTCAGTACTTC
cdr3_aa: CASSIVAGDLLAKNIQYF

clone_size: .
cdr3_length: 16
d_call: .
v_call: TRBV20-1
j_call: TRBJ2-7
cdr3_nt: TGCAGTGCTAGGCCCTATATCGACACCGAAGGGGACGAGCAGTACTTC
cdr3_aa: CSARPYIDTEGDEQYF

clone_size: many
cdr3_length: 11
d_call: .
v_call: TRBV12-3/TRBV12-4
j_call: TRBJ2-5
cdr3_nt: TGTGCCAGCAGGGCCGGGGAGACCCAGTACTTC
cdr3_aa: CASRAGETQYF